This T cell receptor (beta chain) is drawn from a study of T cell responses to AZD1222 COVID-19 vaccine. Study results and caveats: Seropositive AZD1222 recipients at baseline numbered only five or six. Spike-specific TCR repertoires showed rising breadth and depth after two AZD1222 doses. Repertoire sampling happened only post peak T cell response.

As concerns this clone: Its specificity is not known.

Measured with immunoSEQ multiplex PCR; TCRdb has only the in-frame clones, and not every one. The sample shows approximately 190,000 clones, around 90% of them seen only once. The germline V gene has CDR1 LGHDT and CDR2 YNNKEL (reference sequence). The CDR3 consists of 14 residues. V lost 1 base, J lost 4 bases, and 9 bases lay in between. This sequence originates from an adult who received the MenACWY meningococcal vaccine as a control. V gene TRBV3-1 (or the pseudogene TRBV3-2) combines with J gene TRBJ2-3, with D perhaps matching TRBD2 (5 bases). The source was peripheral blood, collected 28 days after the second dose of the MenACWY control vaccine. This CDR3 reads CASSQGNSADTQYF. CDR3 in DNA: TGTGCCAGCAGCCAAGGAAATAGCGCAGATACGCAGTATTTT.